This TCR beta chain was captured by sequencing in a study of blood T cells in healthy people across ages. Study-wide findings and caveats: Any changes in expanded clonotypes were possibly confounded, as donor CMV status remained unknown.

Total RNA was isolated from each sample in quantities of at least 5 micrograms. Trimming stripped 0 bases from V and 8 bases from J, with 9 bases between. The CDR3 has 13 amino acids. Germline-derived CDR1 and CDR2 are SGHRS and YFSETQ. This clonotype was seen repeatedly, ten times or more. Its specificity is unknown. A second PCR, run for about 6 to 12 cycles, used a sample-barcoded 5' primer plus a J-beta primer mix. TCRdb recomputed calls from the 5' RACE reads with MiXCR, one row per CDR3 protein. The sample includes 900,000 to 950,000 distinct CDR3 sequences, about 27% of them seen just once. This same sample was also taken into another study, of T cells of mothers and their children.

The TCR sequence derives from a middle-aged woman in good health. The source material was blood. The chain is built from TRBV5-1 and TRBJ2-1; D gene unclear. This CDR3 reads CASSLASNYEQFF. In DNA form, the CDR3 reads TGCGCCAGCAGCTTGGCCAGTAACTATGAGCAGTTCTTC.